This TCR beta chain was documented in a study of CD8 T cells in Susac syndrome. Findings and limits, study-wide: It was in TEMRA cells and active patients that Susac CD8+ clonal expansion peaked.

Random hexamers were used to reverse transcribe an amount of roughly 0.5 to 1 ug RNA. The amplification used immunoSEQ multiplex PCR on TCR beta CDR3; it spanned 54 Vbeta and 13 Jbeta. TCRdb called the immunoSEQ multiplex PCR reads again in MiXCR, with one record for every CDR3 protein. The table includes approximately 120,000 distinct CDR3 sequences, around 94% detected once. Remarks on this clonotype: Its target is unknown.

TEMRA cells were FACS-enriched, with CD8+ and CD4+ T cells isolated negatively. J was trimmed by 1 base and V by 0 bases; bases with no gene match: 6. Germline V gene sequence: CDR1 LGHNA, CDR2 YNFKEQ. This CDR3 region has 17 residues. The sequenced sample consisted of CD8+ T cells from PBMCs. The receptor's source is a human donor with Susac syndrome. V usage is TRBV4-2 and J usage is TRBJ2-1; 7 bases match TRBD2. The CDR3 DNA sequence: TGTGCCAGCAGCCAAGATTTAGCGGGTGCTTCCTACAATGAGCAGTTCTTC. It yields the protein CASSQDLAGASYNEQFF.